This T cell receptor (beta chain) was observed in a study of blood T cell repertoires in COVID-19. For the study at large: The study drew acute and convalescent COVID-19 samples from the United States, Italy and Spain. Sources were T cells, B-cell-depleted T cells, or PBMCs; the material itself was cDNA or gDNA.

Assay used: immunoSEQ multiplex PCR; TCRdb lists only in-frame clones, some missing. The sample has around 300,000 clones, nearly 90% seen once. Germline V CDR1 and CDR2: MDHEN, SYDVKM. This CDR3 region has 19 residues. J lost 0 bases, V lost 7 bases, and 15 bases had no gene match. Sequencing used PBMCs or T cells enriched from blood (not recorded which). The chain uses TRBV28 and TRBJ2-1; 10 nucleotides line up with TRBD2. The source is a woman aged 18-29 years with acute COVID-19. The CDR3 loop reads CASILPSGRHPSSYNEQFF. The CDR3 DNA reads TGTGCCAGCATACTTCCTAGCGGGAGACATCCGAGCTCCTACAATGAGCAGTTCTTC.